The entry that follows covers one TCR beta chain sequence. This clone has more than one count but fewer than ten. Its cognate antigen has yet to be identified. Base qualities are missing; no much larger clone stands one base away. Counted from cysteine to phenylalanine, this CDR3 has 13 amino acids. The retained sequence is limited to the CDR3, 39 bases, with the frame set at the first base. Sequences MGHRA (CDR1) and YSYEKL (CDR2) are obtained from the germline V gene. With the immunoSEQ assay, which is a bias-controlled multiplex PCR relying on V- and J-specific primers, TCR beta CDR3 regions were amplified from genomic DNA. A second PCR step added a proprietary barcode and Illumina adapter sequences to the CDR3 amplicons. CDR3 libraries were sequenced on an Illumina MiSeq instrument. Under the source paper's analysis protocol: Export and quality control were performed with immunoSEQ Analyzer 3.0, and downstream analyses were performed with R Bioconductor and Immunarch. Only productive rearrangements within the normalized downsampled data set were used in the calculation of repertoire metrics. In the normalized cohort, a clonotype counted as pathologically expanded if the clonotype was larger than 5 templates. The Inverse Simpson Index was used to measure repertoire diversity. CMV-specificity analyses were carried out on the non-normalized data set to capture all clonotypes. The table was pulled from immuneACCESS by TCRdb, which kept in-frame rearrangements only. Such tables lose some clones; where checked, under half of the loss comes from unresolved V genes, and the rest has no known cause. Clone size and the V and J calls come from that table; the DNA yielded D and trimming. A total of 25,000 to 35,000 clones appear in this sample, roughly 70% of them only once. About 6.5% of the sample is taken by the ten largest.

The time point label, as the study defines it: recipient sample about 28 days before transplant, after cytoreduction. Blood from recipients was drawn about 28 days before transplant and again at days 30, 100 and 180 after transplant. Nuclei Lysis Solution was used to extract genomic DNA from fresh or cryopreserved unfractionated peripheral blood mononuclear cells. This specimen comes from a study of T cell clonotyping in hematopoietic cell transplantation (dated by TCRdb to about 2021). For the wider study: Recipient samples taken before transplant were obtained following cytoreduction. Patients were recruited between 2015 and 2017 and followed until September 2020 or death. The study collected approximately 130 blood samples from approximately 32 consecutive transplant recipients and their related donors. Study-wide conclusions, independent of this receptor: Overlap with donor repertoires was found for only a small fraction of recipient repertoires, with over 95% found to appear de novo at the given depth. The sample size was limited, and because cells were not sorted, the contributions of CD4 and CD8 repertoires could not be separated. Recipient TCR diversity fell after transplant, with pathologically expanded clonotypes rising progressively from day 30 to day 180. Donor and pretransplant recipient Inverse Simpson Index values predicted broader posttransplant TCR repertoire diversity.

The chain employs TRBV4-1 and TRBJ2-5; the D gene is not confidently resolved. The last part of the DNA fits TRBJ2-7 better; the J call may be wrong. This clonotype was sampled from a man aged 50-59 years with myelodysplastic syndrome. Some clones in this sample may be carry-over from other donors' samples. The source material was peripheral blood mononuclear cells, sampled before stem cell transplant. This receptor has the CDR3 CASSRAQGYEQYF. The sequenced DNA is TGCGCCAGCAGCCGGGCGCAAGGCTACGAGCAGTACTTC.